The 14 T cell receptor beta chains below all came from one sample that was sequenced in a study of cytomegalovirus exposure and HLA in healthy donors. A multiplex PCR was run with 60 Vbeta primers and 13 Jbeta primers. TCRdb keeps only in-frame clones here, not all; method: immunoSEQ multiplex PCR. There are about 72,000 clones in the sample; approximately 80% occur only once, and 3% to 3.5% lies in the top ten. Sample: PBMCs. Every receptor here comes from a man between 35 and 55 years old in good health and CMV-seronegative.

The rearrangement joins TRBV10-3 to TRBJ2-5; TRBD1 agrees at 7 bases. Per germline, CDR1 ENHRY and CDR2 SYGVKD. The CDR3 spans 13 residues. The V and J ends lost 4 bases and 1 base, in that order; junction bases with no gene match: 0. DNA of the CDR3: TGTGCCATCAGTGGGGACAGCCAAGAGACCCAGTACTTC. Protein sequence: CAISGDSQETQYF.

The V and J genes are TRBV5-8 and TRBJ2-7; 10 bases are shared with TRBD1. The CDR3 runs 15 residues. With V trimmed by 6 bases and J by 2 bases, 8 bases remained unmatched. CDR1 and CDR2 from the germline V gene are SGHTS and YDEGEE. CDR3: CASTTRDRGTYEQYF. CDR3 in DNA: TGTGCCAGCACTACACGGGACAGGGGCACCTACGAGCAGTACTTC.

CDR3 in DNA: TGTGCCAGCAGCCATACAGGGTTCGAGCAGTTCTTC. Translated: CASSHTGFEQFF. The genes are TRBV7-2 and TRBJ2-1, with D perhaps TRBD1 (6 bases). The CDR3 has 12 residues. V was trimmed by 5 bases and J by 10 bases, leaving 12 bases between them. Germline assignment: CDR1 SGHTA and CDR2 FQGNSA.

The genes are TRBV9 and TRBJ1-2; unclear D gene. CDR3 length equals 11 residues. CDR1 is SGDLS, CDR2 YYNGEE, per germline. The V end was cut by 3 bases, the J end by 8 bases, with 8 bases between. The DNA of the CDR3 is TGTGCCAGCAGCGCGGGTAGGGGCTACACCTTC. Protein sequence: CASSAGRGYTF.

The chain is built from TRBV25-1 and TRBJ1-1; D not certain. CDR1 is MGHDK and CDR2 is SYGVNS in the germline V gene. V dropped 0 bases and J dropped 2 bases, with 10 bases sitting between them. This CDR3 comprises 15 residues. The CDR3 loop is CASSEYRALNTEAFF. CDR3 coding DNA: TGTGCCAGCAGTGAATATAGAGCACTCAACACTGAAGCTTTCTTT.

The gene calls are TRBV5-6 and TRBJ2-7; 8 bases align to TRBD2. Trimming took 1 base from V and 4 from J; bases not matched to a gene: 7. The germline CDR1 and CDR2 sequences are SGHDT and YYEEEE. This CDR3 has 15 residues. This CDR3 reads CASSLTGGDKYEQYF. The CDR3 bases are TGTGCCAGCAGCTTGACGGGGGGGGATAAATACGAGCAGTACTTC.

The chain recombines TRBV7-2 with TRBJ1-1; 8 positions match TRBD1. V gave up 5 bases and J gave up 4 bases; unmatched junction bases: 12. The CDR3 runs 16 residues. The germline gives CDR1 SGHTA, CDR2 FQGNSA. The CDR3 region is CASSKRPGGAVTEAFF. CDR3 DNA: TGTGCCAGCAGCAAAAGGCCAGGGGGCGCGGTCACTGAAGCTTTCTTT.

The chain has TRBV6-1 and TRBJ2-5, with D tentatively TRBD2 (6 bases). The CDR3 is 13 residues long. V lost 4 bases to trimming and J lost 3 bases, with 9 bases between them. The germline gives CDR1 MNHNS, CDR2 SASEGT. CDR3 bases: TGTGCCAGCAGTGGGGACTTCAAAGAGACCCAGTACTTC. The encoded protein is CASSGDFKETQYF.

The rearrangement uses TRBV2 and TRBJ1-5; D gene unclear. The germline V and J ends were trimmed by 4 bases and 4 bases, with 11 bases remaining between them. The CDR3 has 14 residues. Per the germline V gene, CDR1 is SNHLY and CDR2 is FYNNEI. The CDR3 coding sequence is TGTGCCAGCAGTGTCGAGGTTGGGAATCAGCCCCAGCATTTT. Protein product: CASSVEVGNQPQHF. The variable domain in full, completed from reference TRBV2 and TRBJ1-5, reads EPEVTQTPSHQVTQMGQEVILRCVPISNHLYFYWYRQILGQKVEFLVSFYNNEISEKSEIFDDQFSVERPDGSNFTLKIRSTKLEDSAMYFCASSVEVGNQPQHFGDGTRLSIL.

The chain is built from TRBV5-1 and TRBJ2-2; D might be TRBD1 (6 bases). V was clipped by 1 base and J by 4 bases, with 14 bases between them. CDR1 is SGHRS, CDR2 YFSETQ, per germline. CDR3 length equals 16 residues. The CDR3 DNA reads TGCGCCAGCAGCTTGCCAACAGGGAAGGTCACCGGGGAGCTGTTTTTT. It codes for CASSLPTGKVTGELFF.

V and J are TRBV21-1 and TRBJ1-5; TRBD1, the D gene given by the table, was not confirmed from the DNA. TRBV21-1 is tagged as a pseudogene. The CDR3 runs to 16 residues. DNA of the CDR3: TGTGCCAGCAGCAGAAACGGGACAAAAGAAAATCAGCCCCAGCATTTT. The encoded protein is CASSRNGTKENQPQHF.

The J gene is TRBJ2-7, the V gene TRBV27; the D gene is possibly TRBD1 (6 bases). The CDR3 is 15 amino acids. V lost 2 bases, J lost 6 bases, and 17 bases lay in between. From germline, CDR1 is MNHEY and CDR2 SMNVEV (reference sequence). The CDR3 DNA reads TGTGCCAGCAGTTTAATCACAGGGCAAAGAGTCGAGCAGTACTTC. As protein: CASSLITGQRVEQYF.

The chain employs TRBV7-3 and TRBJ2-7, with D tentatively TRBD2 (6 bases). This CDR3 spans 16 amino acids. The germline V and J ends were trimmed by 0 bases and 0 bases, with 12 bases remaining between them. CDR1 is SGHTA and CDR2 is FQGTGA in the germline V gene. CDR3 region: CASSLTGLEGSYEQYF. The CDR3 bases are TGTGCCAGCAGCTTAACGGGACTCGAGGGCTCCTACGAGCAGTACTTC. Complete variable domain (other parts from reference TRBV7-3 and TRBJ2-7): GAGVSQTPSNKVTEKGKYVELRCDPISGHTALYWYRQSLGQGPEFLIYFQGTGAADDSGLPNDRFFAVRPEGSVSTLKIQRTERGDSAVYLCASSLTGLEGSYEQYFGPGTRLTVT.

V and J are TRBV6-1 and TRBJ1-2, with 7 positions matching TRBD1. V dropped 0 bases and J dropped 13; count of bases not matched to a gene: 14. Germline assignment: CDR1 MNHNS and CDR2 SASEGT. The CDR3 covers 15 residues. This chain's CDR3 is CASSEASTGRSDSTF. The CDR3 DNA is TGTGCCAGCAGTGAAGCGTCGACAGGGAGGTCGGATTCCACCTTC.